The 29 T cell receptor beta chains below come from one sample, sequenced in a study of blood T cell repertoires in COVID-19. Produced via immunoSEQ multiplex PCR; TCRdb's table is partial and in-frame only. Seen here are under 300,000 clones, around four fifths observed once, and the top ten hold 1.9%. The sequenced sample was peripheral blood. Receptor source: a man younger than 40 who had recovered from COVID-19.

The chain uses TRBV6-2 or TRBV6-3 and TRBJ2-3, with D possibly TRBD2 on 5 matching bases. V lost 5 bases to trimming and J lost 6 bases, with 15 bases between them. Per the germline V gene, CDR1 is MNHEY and CDR2 is SVGEGT. There are 14 residues in the CDR3. The CDR3 bases are TGTGCCAGCAGTAGCCGACTACTCCGCGATACGCAGTATTTT. The encoded protein is CASSSRLLRDTQYF.

The rearrangement joins TRBV30 to TRBJ1-5, with unresolved D. CDR1 GTSNPN and CDR2 SVGIG come from the germline V gene (reference sequence). The CDR3 loop spans 19 amino acids. The V and J ends lost 0 bases and 6 bases respectively, with 27 bases between them. The CDR3 loop reads CAWSVRGPLGLRLGQPQHF. CDR3 nucleotides: TGTGCCTGGAGTGTACGAGGGCCGTTGGGTCTAAGGCTCGGTCAGCCCCAGCATTTT.

This clone was seen a handful of times. This chain joins TRBV2 and TRBJ1-6; TRBD1 might be the D (5 bases). Trimming left V 3 bases short and J 6 bases short, with 15 bases between. The CDR3 is 16 amino acids. The germline CDR1 and CDR2 sequences are SNHLY and FYNNEI. The CDR3 loop reads CASSDDRQWSNSPLHF. The CDR3 coding sequence is TGTGCCAGCAGTGACGATAGACAGTGGAGTAATTCACCCCTCCACTTT.

This clone has more than one count but fewer than ten. The chain links TRBV7-9 to TRBJ1-2; D gene ambiguous. This CDR3 has 12 amino acids. Germline V gene data show CDR1 as SEHNR and CDR2 as FQNEAQ (reference sequence). The ends were cut back, 3 bases at V and 5 bases at J, with 7 bases in the middle. As DNA, the CDR3 is TGTGCCAGCAGCTTGGGCTCATATGGCTACACCTTC. Protein: CASSLGSYGYTF.

This clone occurred once. The chain recombines TRBV5-5 with TRBJ2-5; D may be TRBD1 (5 bases). The CDR3 runs to 14 residues. With 2 bases removed from V and 2 bases from J, the gap between germline ends came to 10 bases. Germline CDR1 reads SGHKS; CDR2 reads YYEKEE (reference sequence). CDR3 DNA sequence: TGTGCCAGCAGCTTCAGGGAAGTACAAGAGACCCAGTACTTC. It encodes CASSFREVQETQYF. The variable domain in full, completed from reference TRBV5-5 and TRBJ2-5, reads DAGVTQSPTHLIKTRGQQVTLRCSPISGHKSVSWYQQVLGQGPQFIFQYYEKEERGRGNFPDRFSARQFPNYSSELNVNALLLGDSALYLCASSFREVQETQYFGPGTRLLVL.

V gene TRBV19 combines with J gene TRBJ1-2, with D maybe TRBD1 (5 bases). The CDR3 runs 13 residues. Germline-derived CDR1 and CDR2 are LNHDA and SQIVND (reference sequence). Trimming removed 3 bases from V and 8 bases from J, with 13 bases in between. Here the CDR3 DNA reads TGTGCCAGTAGTATTGGGCAGGGAGGCGGCTACACCTTC. It specifies CASSIGQGGGYTF.

The J gene is TRBJ2-1, the V gene TRBV6-5, with D possibly TRBD2 on 5 matching bases. The CDR3 length is 14 residues. Germline V gene data show CDR1 as MNHEY and CDR2 as SVGAGI. The ends were cut back, 0 bases at V and 6 bases at J, with 9 bases in the middle. CDR3 amino acids: CASSYSDRGNEQFF. In nucleotides, the CDR3 is TGTGCCAGCAGTTACTCAGACCGGGGCAATGAGCAGTTCTTC.

This chain links TRBV5-1 with TRBJ2-7; D perhaps matches TRBD1 (5 bases). The V end lost 5 bases, the J end lost 0 bases, and 9 bases lay between the germline ends. Germline V gene sequence: CDR1 SGHRS, CDR2 YFSETQ. The CDR3 covers 13 residues. The CDR3 region has the DNA TGCGCCAGCAGATCGGACACCTCCTACGAGCAGTACGTC. Translating it yields CASRSDTSYEQYV.

The rearrangement joins TRBV18 to TRBJ1-2, with D possibly matching TRBD1 (5 bases). The CDR3 covers 15 residues. The germline V gene encodes CDR1 KGHSH and CDR2 LQKENI. V lost 2 bases, J lost 0 bases, and 10 bases lay in between. The CDR3 reads CASSPDSSANYGYTF. The CDR3 nucleotides read TGTGCCAGCTCACCAGACAGCTCAGCTAACTATGGCTACACCTTC.

V and J are TRBV6-5 and TRBJ2-3, with 10 bases lining up with TRBD2. The germline V gene encodes CDR1 MNHEY and CDR2 SVGAGI. V shed 2 bases and J 5 bases; nucleotides not matched to a gene: 4. This CDR3 has 15 amino acids. The CDR3 spells CASSYEAGGGDTQYF. In nucleotides, the CDR3 is TGTGCCAGCAGTTACGAAGCGGGGGGGGGAGATACGCAGTATTTT.

This chain connects TRBV18 to TRBJ2-3; the match to TRBD1 covers 11 bases. V was clipped by 3 bases and J by 3 bases; unmatched bases: 5. Germline assignment: CDR1 KGHSH and CDR2 LQKENI. This CDR3 contains 16 residues. CDR3 loop: CASSPQGQGVTDTQYF. The DNA for the CDR3 is TGTGCCAGCTCACCCCAGGGACAGGGGGTGACAGATACGCAGTATTTT. Variable domain in full (rest from reference TRBV18 and TRBJ2-3): NAGVMQNPRHLVRRRGQEARLRCSPMKGHSHVYWYRQLPEEGLKFMVYLQKENIIDESGMPKERFSAEFPKEGPSILRIQQVVRGDSAAYFCASSPQGQGVTDTQYFGPGTRLTVL.

The chain couples TRBV19 to TRBJ2-1, with 9 bases matching TRBD2. Trimming cost V 6 bases and J 4 bases; bases outside gene matches: 7. The CDR3 spans 15 residues. Germline loops: CDR1 LNHDA, CDR2 SQIVND (reference sequence). The CDR3 is CASSEVRGGYNEQFF. The CDR3 nucleotides are TGTGCCAGTAGCGAGGTGCGGGGGGGTTACAATGAGCAGTTCTTC.

The V gene is TRBV2, the J gene TRBJ1-2; D is ambiguous. Germline-derived CDR1 and CDR2 are SNHLY and FYNNEI. V gave up 1 base and J gave up 5 bases, with 11 bases separating them. The CDR3 is 14 amino acids. DNA for the CDR3: TGTGCCAGCAGTGAAGTCCGAAACTTATATGGCTACACCTTC. Residues: CASSEVRNLYGYTF.

This clone was recorded only once. The genes are TRBV6-5 and TRBJ2-1; TRBD1 matches at 7 bases. The CDR3 is 14 residues long. The ends lost 7 bases at V and 7 bases at J; junction bases unmatched: 10. Germline V lookup: CDR1 MNHEY, CDR2 SVGAGI. For the CDR3, the DNA is TGTGCCAGCACAATAAACAGGGGTGGGAATGAGCAGTTCTTC. Translation: CASTINRGGNEQFF.

The chain has TRBV10-3 and TRBJ1-2, with D unresolved. The V end was cut by 11 bases, the J end by 4 bases, with 17 bases between. This CDR3 spans 13 amino acids. The germline gives CDR1 ENHRY, CDR2 SYGVKD. In DNA, the CDR3 is TGTGCCGCCAGTAAGACTGCCGTCTATGGCTACACCTTC. Its translation: CAASKTAVYGYTF.

This chain uses TRBV2 with TRBJ2-3; TRBD2 matches at 9 bases. CDR3 length equals 15 residues. Trimming removed 6 bases from V and 3 bases from J; junction bases left unmatched: 7. Germline CDR1 is SNHLY and CDR2 is FYNNEI. CDR3 in DNA: TGTGCCAGCAGGACTCCGGGACTAGCAACAGATACGCAGTATTTT. This translates into CASRTPGLATDTQYF. Full variable domain (rest looked up from reference TRBV2 and TRBJ2-3): EPEVTQTPSHQVTQMGQEVILRCVPISNHLYFYWYRQILGQKVEFLVSFYNNEISEKSEIFDDQFSVERPDGSNFTLKIRSTKLEDSAMYFCASRTPGLATDTQYFGPGTRLTVL.

This clone occurred once. This rearrangement joins TRBV25-1 to TRBJ1-6; 7 positions agree with TRBD1. Germline V gives CDR1 MGHDK, CDR2 SYGVNS. Trimming cost V 5 bases and J 5 bases; bases outside gene matches: 6. CDR3 size: 15 residues. The CDR3 DNA reads as TGTGCCAGCAGTAAATCTGACAGGGATAATTCACCCCTCCACTTT. Amino acids: CASSKSDRDNSPLHF.

The chain joins TRBV2 to TRBJ1-1; D not resolved. The CDR3 covers 13 residues. CDR1 SNHLY and CDR2 FYNNEI come from the germline V gene. Trimming took 3 bases from V and 3 from J, leaving 8 bases between them. CDR3 residues: CASSDEGYTEAFF. The CDR3 region has the DNA TGTGCCAGCAGTGATGAGGGATACACTGAAGCTTTCTTT.

The chain links TRBV5-1 to TRBJ1-4; 8 bases agree with TRBD1. CDR1 and CDR2 from the germline V gene are SGHRS and YFSETQ. The CDR3 covers 17 residues. Germline trimming cut 4 bases from V and 0 bases from J; bases unmatched to any gene: 8. DNA of the CDR3: TGCGCCAGCAGCCGTACAGGGGGTGAGGCAACTAATGAAAAACTGTTTTTT. Protein: CASSRTGGEATNEKLFF.

This clone was recorded only once. The rearrangement joins TRBV24-1 to TRBJ2-3; 9 nucleotides line up with TRBD2. This CDR3 is built from 16 residues. Germline V gene sequence: CDR1 KGHDR, CDR2 SFDVKD. J lost 2 bases, V lost 3 bases, and 5 bases had no gene match. The CDR3 bases are TGTGCCACCAGTGATCCGACTAGCGGAAACACAGATACGCAGTATTTT. Translated: CATSDPTSGNTDTQYF.

Of note for this clone: An end of the junction does not agree with germline; a read error may underlie this. The chain has TRBV19 and TRBJ1-1, with 7 bases identical to TRBD1. CDR1 and CDR2 (germline): LNHDA, SQIVND (reference sequence). The length of the CDR3 is 13 residues. The CDR3 nucleotides are TGTGCCAGTTCGGGACAGTTGAACACTGAAGTTTTCTTT. Protein product: CASSGQLNTEVFF.

The V call is TRBV11-3, the J call TRBJ2-1, with D possibly TRBD1 on 5 matching bases. The CDR3 spans 15 residues. Trimming removed 0 bases from V and 3 bases from J, with 9 bases in between. Germline V gives CDR1 SGHNT, CDR2 YENEEA. CDR3 bases: TGTGCCAGCAGCTTAGATTTAGGGGTCTACAATGAGCAGTTCTTC. Translating it yields CASSLDLGVYNEQFF.

The CDR3 nucleotides read TGCGCCAGCAGCTCCACCGGGACAGTTTACGAGCAGTACTTC. It yields the protein CASSSTGTVYEQYF. The genes are TRBV5-1 and TRBJ2-7; 7 bases match TRBD1. The CDR3 is 14 amino acids. The V gene end was trimmed by 3 bases and the J gene end by 4 bases; junction bases not matched to a gene: 7. Germline assignment: CDR1 SGHRS and CDR2 YFSETQ.

The chain carries TRBV3-1 (or the pseudogene TRBV3-2) and TRBJ1-6; D not resolved. Germline CDR1 and CDR2: LGHDT and YNNKEL (reference sequence). CDR3 size: 16 residues. The V and J ends lost 1 base and 9 bases respectively, with 16 bases between them. The CDR3 region is CASSQGDTEIFSPLHF. CDR3 DNA sequence: TGTGCCAGCAGCCAAGGAGATACAGAGATCTTTTCACCCCTCCACTTT.

The J gene is TRBJ1-3, the V gene TRBV14, with a weak D call TRBD1 (5 bases). Germline V gene sequence: CDR1 SGHDN, CDR2 FVKESK. V lost 7 bases, J lost 2 bases, and 18 bases lay in between. The CDR3 is made up of 16 amino acids. The CDR3 DNA reads TGTGCCAGCATCCAGAGCAGGGTCAGGACTGGAAACACCATATATTTT. Translation gives CASIQSRVRTGNTIYF.

The chain carries TRBV14 and TRBJ1-1; D remains unclear. The CDR3 length is 13 residues. The germline V and J ends were trimmed by 1 base and 5 bases, with 8 bases remaining between them. Germline lookup yields CDR1 SGHDN and CDR2 FVKESK. The CDR3 DNA reads as TGTGCCAGCAGCCAAGGGGCCGGAACTGAAGCTTTCTTT. Its translation: CASSQGAGTEAFF. Based on the CDR3 plus reference TRBV14 and TRBJ1-1, the full variable domain is EAGVTQFPSHSVIEKGQTVTLRCDPISGHDNLYWYRRVMGKEIKFLLHFVKESKQDESGMPNNRFLAERTGGTYSTLKVQPAELEDSGVYFCASSQGAGTEAFFGQGTRLTVV.

Ten or more counts support this clone. This chain links TRBV5-4 with TRBJ1-1; 8 positions agree with TRBD1. J lost 4 bases, V lost 4 bases, and 12 bases had no gene match. Per the germline V gene, CDR1 is SGHNT and CDR2 is YYREEE (reference sequence). This CDR3 has 16 residues. The CDR3 spells CASSRPTGDRSTEAFF. The DNA of the CDR3 is TGTGCCAGCAGCCGTCCCACAGGGGACAGGAGCACTGAAGCTTTCTTT.

The chain employs TRBV24-1 and TRBJ2-2; 7 bases map to TRBD1. The ends lost 4 bases at V and 2 bases at J; junction bases unmatched: 6. The germline CDR1 and CDR2 sequences are KGHDR and SFDVKD. The CDR3 has 16 amino acids. The chain's CDR3 is CATSDPRQGNTGELFF. For the CDR3, the DNA is TGTGCCACCAGTGACCCACGACAGGGCAACACCGGGGAGCTGTTTTTT.

The chain couples TRBV7-8 to TRBJ2-7; 8 positions agree with TRBD1. With 5 bases clipped from V and 0 bases from J, the junction kept 6 bases outside the gene matches. Germline CDR1 reads SGHVS; CDR2 reads FQNEAQ. CDR3 size: 15 residues. This chain's CDR3 is CASSTRQGASYEQYF. The CDR3 coding sequence is TGTGCCAGCAGCACCCGGCAGGGGGCCTCCTACGAGCAGTACTTC.